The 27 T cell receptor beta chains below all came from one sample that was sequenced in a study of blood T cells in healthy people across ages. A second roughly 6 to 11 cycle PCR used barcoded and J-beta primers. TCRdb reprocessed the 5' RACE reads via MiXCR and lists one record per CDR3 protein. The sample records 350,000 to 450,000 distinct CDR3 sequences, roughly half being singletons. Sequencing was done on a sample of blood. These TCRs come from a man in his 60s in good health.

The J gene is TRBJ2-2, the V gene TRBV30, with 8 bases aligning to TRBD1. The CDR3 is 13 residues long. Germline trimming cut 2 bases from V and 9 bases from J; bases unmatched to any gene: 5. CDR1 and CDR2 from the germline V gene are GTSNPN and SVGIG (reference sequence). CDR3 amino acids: CAWSRQGSWELFF. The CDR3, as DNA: TGTGCCTGGAGTAGACAGGGGAGCTGGGAGCTGTTTTTT.

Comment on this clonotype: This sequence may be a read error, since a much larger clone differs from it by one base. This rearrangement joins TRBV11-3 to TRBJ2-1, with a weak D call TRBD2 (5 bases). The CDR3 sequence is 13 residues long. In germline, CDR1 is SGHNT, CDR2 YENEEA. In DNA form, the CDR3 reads TGTGCCAGCGGCTTAGGGAGTCGGAATGAGCAGTTCTTC. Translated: CASGLGSRNEQFF.

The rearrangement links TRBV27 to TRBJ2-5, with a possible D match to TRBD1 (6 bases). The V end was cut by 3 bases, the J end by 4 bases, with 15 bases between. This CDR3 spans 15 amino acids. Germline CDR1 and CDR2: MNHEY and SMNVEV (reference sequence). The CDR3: CASSLGRGWRETQYF. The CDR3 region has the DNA TGTGCCAGCAGTTTGGGAAGGGGGTGGCGAGAGACCCAGTACTTC.

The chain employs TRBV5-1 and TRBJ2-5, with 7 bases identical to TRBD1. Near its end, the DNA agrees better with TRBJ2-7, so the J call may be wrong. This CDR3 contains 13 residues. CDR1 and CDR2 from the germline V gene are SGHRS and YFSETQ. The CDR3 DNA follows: TGCGCCAGCACTGAGGGGGCCCCGTACGAGCAGTACTTC. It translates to CASTEGAPYEQYF.

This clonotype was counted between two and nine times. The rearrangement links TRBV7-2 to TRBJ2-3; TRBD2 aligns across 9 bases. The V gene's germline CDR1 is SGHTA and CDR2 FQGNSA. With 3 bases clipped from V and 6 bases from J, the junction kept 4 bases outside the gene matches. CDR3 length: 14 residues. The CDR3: CASSLGLAADTQYF. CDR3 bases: TGTGCCAGCAGCTTGGGACTAGCAGCGGATACGCAGTATTTT.

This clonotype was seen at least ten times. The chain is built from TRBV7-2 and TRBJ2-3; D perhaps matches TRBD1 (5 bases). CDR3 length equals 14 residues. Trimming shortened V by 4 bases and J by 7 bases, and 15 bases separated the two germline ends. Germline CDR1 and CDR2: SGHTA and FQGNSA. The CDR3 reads CASSSGIPQNTQYF. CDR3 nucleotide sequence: TGTGCCAGCAGCTCAGGGATCCCCCAAAATACGCAGTATTTT.

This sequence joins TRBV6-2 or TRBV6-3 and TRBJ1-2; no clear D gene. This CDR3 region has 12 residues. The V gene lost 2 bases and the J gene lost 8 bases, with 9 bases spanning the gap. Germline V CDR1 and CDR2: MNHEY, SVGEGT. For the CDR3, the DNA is TGTGCCAGCAGTTACAGGGCGGAAGGCTACACCTTC. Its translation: CASSYRAEGYTF.

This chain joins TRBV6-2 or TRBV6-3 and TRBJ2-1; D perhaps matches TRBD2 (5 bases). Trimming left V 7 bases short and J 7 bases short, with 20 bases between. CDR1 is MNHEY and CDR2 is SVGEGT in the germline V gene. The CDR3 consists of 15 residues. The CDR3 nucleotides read TGTGCCAGCAAGGAACGGGGTCAGGTGGCAAATGAGCAGTTCTTC. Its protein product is CASKERGQVANEQFF.

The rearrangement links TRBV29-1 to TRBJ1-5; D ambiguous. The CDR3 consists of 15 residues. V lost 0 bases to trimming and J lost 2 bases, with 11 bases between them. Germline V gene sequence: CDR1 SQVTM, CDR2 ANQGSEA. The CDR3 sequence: CSVEEFQTGNQPQHF. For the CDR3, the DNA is TGCAGCGTTGAAGAGTTTCAAACGGGCAATCAGCCCCAGCATTTT.

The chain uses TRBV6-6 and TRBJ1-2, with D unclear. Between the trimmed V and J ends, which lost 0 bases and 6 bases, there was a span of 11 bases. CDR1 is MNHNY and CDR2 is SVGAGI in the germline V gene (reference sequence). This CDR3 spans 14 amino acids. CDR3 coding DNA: TGTGCCAGCAGTTACTCGAGAGACGGCCATGGCTACACCTTC. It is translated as CASSYSRDGHGYTF.

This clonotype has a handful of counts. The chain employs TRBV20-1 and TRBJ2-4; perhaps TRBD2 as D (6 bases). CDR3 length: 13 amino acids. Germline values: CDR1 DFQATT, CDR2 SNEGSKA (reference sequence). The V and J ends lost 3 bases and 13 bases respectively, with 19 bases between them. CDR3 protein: CSARKGLQWEQYF. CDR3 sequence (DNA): TGCAGTGCTAGGAAGGGACTCCAGTGGGAGCAGTACTTC.

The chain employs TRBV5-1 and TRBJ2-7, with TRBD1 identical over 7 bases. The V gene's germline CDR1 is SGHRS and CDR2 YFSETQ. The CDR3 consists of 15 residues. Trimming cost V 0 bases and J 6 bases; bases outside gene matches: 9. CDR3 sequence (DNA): TGCGCCAGCAGCTTGGAGGTACAGGGGTACAGCGAGCAGTACTTC. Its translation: CASSLEVQGYSEQYF.

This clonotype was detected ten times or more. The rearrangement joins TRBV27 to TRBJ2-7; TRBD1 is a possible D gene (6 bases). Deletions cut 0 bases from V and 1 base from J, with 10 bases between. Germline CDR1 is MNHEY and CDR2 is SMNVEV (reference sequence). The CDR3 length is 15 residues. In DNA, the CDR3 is TGTGCCAGCAGTTTATCGGGGACAACGTCCTACGAGCAGTACTTC. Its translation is CASSLSGTTSYEQYF.

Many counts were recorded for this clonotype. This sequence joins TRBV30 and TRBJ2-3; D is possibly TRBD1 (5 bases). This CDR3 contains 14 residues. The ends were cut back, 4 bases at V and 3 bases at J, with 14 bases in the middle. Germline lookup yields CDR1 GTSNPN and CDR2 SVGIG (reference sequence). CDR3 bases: TGTGCCTGGACCCAAGGGGCTTGGACAGATACGCAGTATTTT. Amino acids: CAWTQGAWTDTQYF.

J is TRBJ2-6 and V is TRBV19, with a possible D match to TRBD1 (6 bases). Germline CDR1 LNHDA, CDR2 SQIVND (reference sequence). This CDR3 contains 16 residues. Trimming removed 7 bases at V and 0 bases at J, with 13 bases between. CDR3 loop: CASTGTHLSGANVLTF. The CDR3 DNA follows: TGTGCCAGTACCGGGACACACCTCTCTGGGGCCAACGTCCTGACTTTC.

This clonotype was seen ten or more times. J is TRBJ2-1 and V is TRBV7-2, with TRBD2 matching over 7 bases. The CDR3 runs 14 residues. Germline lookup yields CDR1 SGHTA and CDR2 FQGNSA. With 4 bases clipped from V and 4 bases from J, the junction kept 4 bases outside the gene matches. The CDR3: CASSSRTSYNEQFF. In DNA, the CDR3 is TGTGCCAGCAGCTCCCGGACTAGTTACAATGAGCAGTTCTTC.

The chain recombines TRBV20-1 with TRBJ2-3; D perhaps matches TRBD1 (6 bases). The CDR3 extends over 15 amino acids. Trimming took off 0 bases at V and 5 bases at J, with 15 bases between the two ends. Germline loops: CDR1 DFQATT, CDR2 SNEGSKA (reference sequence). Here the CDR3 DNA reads TGCAGTGCTAGAGATGCGCAGGGGATAGGAGATACGCAGTATTTT. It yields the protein CSARDAQGIGDTQYF.

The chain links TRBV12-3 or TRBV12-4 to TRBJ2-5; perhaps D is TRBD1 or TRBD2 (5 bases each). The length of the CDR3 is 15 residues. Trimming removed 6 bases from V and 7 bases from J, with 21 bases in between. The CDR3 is CASSRAGEGDGTQYF. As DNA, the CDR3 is TGTGCCAGCAGCCGAGCCGGGGAAGGGGATGGGACCCAGTACTTC.

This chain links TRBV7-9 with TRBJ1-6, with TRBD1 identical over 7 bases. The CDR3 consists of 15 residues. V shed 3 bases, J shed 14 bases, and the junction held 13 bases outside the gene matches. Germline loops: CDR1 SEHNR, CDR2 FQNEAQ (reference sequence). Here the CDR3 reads CASSLGTESSLALHF. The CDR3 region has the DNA TGTGCCAGCAGCTTGGGGACAGAGTCCTCCTTGGCCCTCCACTTT.

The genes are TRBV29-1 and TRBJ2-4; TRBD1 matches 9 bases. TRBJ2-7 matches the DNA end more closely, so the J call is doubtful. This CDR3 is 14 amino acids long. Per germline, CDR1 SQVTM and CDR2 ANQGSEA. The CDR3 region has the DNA TGCAGCGTTGTGCGACAGGGGGGAACCTACGAGCAGTACTTC. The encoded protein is CSVVRQGGTYEQYF.

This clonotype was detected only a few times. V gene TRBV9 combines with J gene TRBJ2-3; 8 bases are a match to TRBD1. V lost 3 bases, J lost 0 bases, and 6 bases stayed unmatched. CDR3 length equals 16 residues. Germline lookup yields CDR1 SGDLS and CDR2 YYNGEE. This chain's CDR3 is CASSAKTGASTDTQYF. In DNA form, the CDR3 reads TGTGCCAGCAGCGCAAAGACAGGGGCTAGCACAGATACGCAGTATTTT. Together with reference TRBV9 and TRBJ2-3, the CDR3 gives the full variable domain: DSGVTQTPKHLITATGQRVTLRCSPRSGDLSVYWYQQSLDQGLQFLIQYYNGEERAKGNILERFSAQQFPDLHSELNLSSLELGDSALYFCASSAKTGASTDTQYFGPGTRLTVL.

This chain's CDR3 is CSARDPVGGGHYNEQFF. The CDR3 bases are TGCAGTGCTAGAGATCCCGTTGGAGGGGGCCACTACAATGAGCAGTTCTTC. The chain employs TRBV20-1 and TRBJ2-1, with D maybe TRBD1 (7 bases). Germline CDR1 and CDR2: DFQATT and SNEGSKA (reference sequence). The CDR3 runs to 17 residues. Trimming shortened V by 0 bases and J by 3 bases, and 18 bases separated the two germline ends.

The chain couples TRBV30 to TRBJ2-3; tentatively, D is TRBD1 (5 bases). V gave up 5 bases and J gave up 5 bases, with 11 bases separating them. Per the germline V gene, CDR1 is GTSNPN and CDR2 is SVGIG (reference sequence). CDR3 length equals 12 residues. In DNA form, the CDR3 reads TGTGCCTGGTTCAAGGGGATAGATACGCAGTATTTT. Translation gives CAWFKGIDTQYF.

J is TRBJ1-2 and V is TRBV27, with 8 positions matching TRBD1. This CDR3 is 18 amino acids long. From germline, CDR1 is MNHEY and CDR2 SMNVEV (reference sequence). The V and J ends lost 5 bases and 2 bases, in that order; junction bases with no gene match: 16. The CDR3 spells CASSPIAAGGTLNYGYTF. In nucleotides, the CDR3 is TGTGCCAGCAGTCCAATAGCGGCAGGGGGCACGCTCAACTATGGCTACACCTTC.

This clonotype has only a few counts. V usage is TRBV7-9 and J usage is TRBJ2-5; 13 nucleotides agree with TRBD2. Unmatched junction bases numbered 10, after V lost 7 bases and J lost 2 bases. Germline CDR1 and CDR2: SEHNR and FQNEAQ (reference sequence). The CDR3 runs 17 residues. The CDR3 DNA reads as TGTGCCAGCACTCTAAGGGGGACTAGCGGGGTACAAGAGACCCAGTACTTC. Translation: CASTLRGTSGVQETQYF.

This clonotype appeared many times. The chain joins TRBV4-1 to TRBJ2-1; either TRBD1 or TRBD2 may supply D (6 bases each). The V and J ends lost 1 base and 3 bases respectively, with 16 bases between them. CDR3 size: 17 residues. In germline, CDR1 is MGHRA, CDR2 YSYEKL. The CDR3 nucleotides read TGCGCCAGCAGCCAAGTTGACATGGGGGGCGTCTACAATGAGCAGTTCTTC. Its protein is CASSQVDMGGVYNEQFF.

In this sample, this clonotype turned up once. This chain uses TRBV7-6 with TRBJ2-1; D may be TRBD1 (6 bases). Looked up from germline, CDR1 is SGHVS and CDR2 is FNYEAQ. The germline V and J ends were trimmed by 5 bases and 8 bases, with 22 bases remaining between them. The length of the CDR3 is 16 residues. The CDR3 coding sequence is TGTGCCAGCAGCCCCAGGGTACAGGGTGATTTGGATGAGCAGTTCTTC. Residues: CASSPRVQGDLDEQFF.